A selection of T cell receptor beta chains follows, all from one sample in a study of regulatory T cells in long-lasting Graves disease. TCRdb itself ran the multiplex PCR reads through MiXCR, one entry per CDR3 protein. The sample includes 360,000 or so distinct CDR3 sequences, about a sixth of them seen just once. These records were also assigned to another study, of T cells in Graves' hyperthyroidism and ophthalmopathy.

The source was peripheral blood mononuclear cells (PBMCs), collected at new diagnosis, from a patient treated with antithyroid drugs. The receptors here all came from a woman aged 18-29 years with Graves disease. Each CDR3 is given with its conserved first and last residue. D genes are given only for firm matches. Clone size, where shown, is once, few, many, or a class for clones that have expanded.

length: 15
J: TRBJ2-5
size: many
V: TRBV27
D: TRBD2
CDR3: CASSLRLAGDETQYF
DNA: TGTGCCAGCAGTTTACGACTAGCGGGAGACGAGACCCAGTACTTC

length: 14
J: TRBJ2-1
size: NA
V: TRBV5-5
D: TRBD2
CDR3: CASSFGRAYNEQFF
DNA: TGTGCCAGCAGCTTCGGGAGGGCCTACAATGAGCAGTTCTTC

length: 14
J: TRBJ2-1
size: NA
V: TRBV2
D: TRBD2
CDR3: CASSGDSGSDEQFF
DNA: TGTGCCAGCAGTGGGGATAGCGGGAGTGATGAGCAGTTCTTC

length: 15
J: TRBJ2-1
size: many
V: TRBV5-6
D: TRBD2
CDR3: CASSTLAGSYNEQFF
DNA: TGTGCCAGCAGCACACTAGCGGGGTCTTACAATGAGCAGTTCTTC

length: 13
J: TRBJ2-7
size: few
V: TRBV6-1
D: NA
CDR3: CASTIRQAYEQYF
DNA: TGTGCCAGCACTATCAGACAGGCCTACGAGCAGTACTTC

length: 12
J: TRBJ2-3
size: few
V: TRBV2
D: NA
CDR3: CASTGDTDTQYF
DNA: TGTGCCAGTACGGGGGACACAGATACGCAGTATTTT

length: 14
J: TRBJ2-2
size: few
V: TRBV12-3/TRBV12-4
D: NA
CDR3: CASSLSSRQGELFF
DNA: TGTGCCAGCAGTTTAAGCAGTCGACAGGGGGAGCTGTTTTTT

length: 13
J: TRBJ1-2
size: many
V: TRBV7-9
D: NA
CDR3: CASSHQGDYGYTF
DNA: TGTGCCAGCAGCCATCAGGGCGACTATGGCTACACCTTC

length: 12
J: TRBJ1-3
size: few
V: TRBV20-1
D: NA
CDR3: CSAARSGNTIYF
DNA: TGCAGTGCTGCGAGATCTGGAAACACCATATATTTT

length: 16
J: TRBJ2-1
size: many
V: TRBV9
D: NA
CDR3: CASSERTGAAYNEQFF
DNA: TGTGCCAGCAGCGAGAGGACGGGGGCGGCCTACAATGAGCAGTTCTTC

length: 16
J: TRBJ1-4
size: few
V: TRBV6-1
D: NA
CDR3: CASSVPTEDRNEKLFF
DNA: TGTGCCAGCAGTGTGCCGACCGAAGACCGAAATGAAAAACTGTTTTTT

length: 11
J: TRBJ2-7
size: NA
V: TRBV6-1
D: NA
CDR3: CASSGLGEQYF
DNA: TGTGCCAGCAGTGGGTTGGGGGAGCAGTACTTC

length: 16
J: TRBJ1-6
size: NA
V: TRBV6-1
D: NA
CDR3: CASSRGGYSYNSPLHF
DNA: TGTGCCAGCAGTCGTGGCGGTTACTCCTATAATTCACCCCTCCACTTT

length: 14
J: TRBJ1-2
size: many
V: TRBV14
D: NA
CDR3: CASSQESGALGYTF
DNA: TGTGCCAGCAGCCAAGAAAGTGGGGCGCTAGGCTACACCTTC

length: 16
J: TRBJ1-5
size: many
V: TRBV11-2
D: NA
CDR3: CASRSTGGGGNQPQHF
DNA: TGTGCCAGCAGATCAACGGGGGGCGGGGGCAATCAGCCCCAGCATTTT

length: 14
J: TRBJ2-7
size: many
V: TRBV28
D: TRBD1
CDR3: CASTETGVSYEQYF
DNA: TGTGCCAGCACCGAAACAGGGGTTAGCTACGAGCAGTACTTC

length: 16
J: TRBJ2-1
size: few
V: TRBV4-1
D: NA
CDR3: CASSQVVGGPYNEQFF
DNA: TGCGCCAGCAGCCAAGTCGTCGGGGGGCCATACAATGAGCAGTTCTTC

length: 15
J: TRBJ2-3
size: many
V: TRBV9
D: TRBD1
CDR3: CASSVGTGGVVTQYF
DNA: TGTGCCAGCAGCGTAGGGACAGGCGGTGTCGTTACGCAGTATTTT

length: 18
J: TRBJ2-1
size: many
V: TRBV6-2/TRBV6-3
D: TRBD2
CDR3: CASSYGWTSVKELNEQFF
DNA: TGTGCCAGCAGTTACGGTTGGACTAGCGTAAAGGAGTTGAATGAGCAGTTCTTC

length: 16
J: TRBJ2-1
size: NA
V: TRBV12-3/TRBV12-4
D: TRBD1
CDR3: CASSAAGTGIDNEQFF
DNA: TGTGCCAGCAGTGCCGCCGGGACAGGGATCGACAATGAGCAGTTCTTC

length: 12
J: TRBJ2-5
size: many
V: TRBV2
D: NA
CDR3: CASSPQGQTQYF
DNA: TGTGCCAGCAGCCCCCAGGGGCAGACCCAGTACTTC

length: 12
J: TRBJ2-7
size: NA
V: TRBV29-1
D: NA
CDR3: CSVSGGAYEQYF
DNA: TGCAGCGTTTCCGGGGGAGCCTACGAGCAGTACTTC